This T cell receptor beta chain was obtained from a study of T cell responses to AZD1222 COVID-19 vaccine. As for the study in general: Second-dose timings of about 4 or about 12 weeks were pooled. General study results and limits: The donor cohort was predominantly white British with a female majority, and clonal diversity may have been underestimated. Spike-specific TCR breadth and depth were elevated following two AZD1222 doses.

This CDR3 has 14 residues. After removal of 4 bases from V and 1 base from J, the junction contained 4 bases not matched to a gene. CDR1 and CDR2 from the germline V gene are KGHSH and LQKENI. Some clones are missing from TCRdb's copy, which holds only in-frame ones; the method was immunoSEQ multiplex PCR. The sample contains 150,000 or so clones, about 88% of which appear only once. Note on this clone: Its target is unknown.

This TCR derives from an adult in good health. The sequencing used peripheral blood, collected on day 0 of AZD1222 vaccination. The rearrangement links TRBV18 to TRBJ2-7; TRBD1 matches 7 bases. This CDR3 reads CASSRDRGSYEQYF. The CDR3 nucleotides are TGTGCCAGCTCACGGGACAGAGGTTCCTACGAGCAGTACTTC. Looking up the rest from reference TRBV18 and TRBJ2-7 gives the full variable domain: NAGVMQNPRHLVRRRGQEARLRCSPMKGHSHVYWYRQLPEEGLKFMVYLQKENIIDESGMPKERFSAEFPKEGPSILRIQQVVRGDSAAYFCASSRDRGSYEQYFGPGTRLTVT.